Listed below are T cell receptor beta chains from one sample, sequenced in a study of brain metastases from non-small cell lung cancer. Assay: immunoSEQ multiplex PCR; the TCRdb copy retains only in-frame clones and omits some. The profile covers just over 750 clones, with roughly nine tenths appearing a single time and about 7.9% taken by the ten largest. Sequenced sample: tissue from a brain metastasis. Receptors originate from a donor aged 40 or older with non-small cell lung cancer. Both conserved end residues are part of each CDR3. D genes are given only for firm matches. Where a row states a size, it is once, few, many or the class of an expanded clone; other rows omit it.

v_call,clone_size,j_call,d_call,cdr3_nt,cdr3_aa
TRBV6-4,NA,TRBJ2-2,NA,TGTGCCAGCAGTGACTCACTTAACACCGGGGAGCTGTTTTTT,CASSDSLNTGELFF
TRBV3-1/TRBV3-2,NA,TRBJ1-6,TRBD1,TGTGCCAGCAGCCAAGATTTGACAGGGGCAGGAAATTCACCCCTCCACTTT,CASSQDLTGAGNSPLHF
TRBV6-2/TRBV6-3,NA,TRBJ2-1,TRBD2,TGTGCCAGCAGTCCCGGGACTAGCGGAAATGAGCAGTTCTTC,CASSPGTSGNEQFF
TRBV6-5,NA,TRBJ2-7,NA,TGTGCCAGCAGGGATGCTACGATCGAGCAGTACTTC,CASRDATIEQYF
TRBV7-2,NA,TRBJ2-3,TRBD2,TGTGCCAGCAGCTTAGTCGCAGCGGGGGGGCCGGGGGATACGCAGTATTTT,CASSLVAAGGPGDTQYF
TRBV7-8,NA,TRBJ2-7,TRBD2,TGTGCCAGCAGCTTAAATATCCCCAGCTCGCGGGGGGGCGCAGGTTACGAGCAGTACTTC,CASSLNIPSSRGGAGYEQYF
TRBV5-1,NA,TRBJ1-1,TRBD1,TGCGCCAGCAGACGAGACAGGGAGAACACTGAAGCTTTCTTT,CASRRDRENTEAFF
TRBV10-3,NA,TRBJ2-7,NA,TGTGCCATCAGTGAGCCCCGGGACCTTGCCTACGAGCAGTACTTC,CAISEPRDLAYEQYF
TRBV3-1/TRBV3-2,NA,TRBJ2-2,TRBD2,TGTGCCAGCAGGGGACTAGCGGGGGGCGGGGAGCTGTTTTTT,CASRGLAGGGELFF
TRBV19,NA,TRBJ1-1,TRBD1,TGTGCCAGTAGTATCGGACAGGGGAACATTGAAGCTTTCTTT,CASSIGQGNIEAFF
TRBV19,once,TRBJ2-3,TRBD1,TGTGCCAGTAGTATGACAGGGGGCCTTTACACAGATACGCAGTATTTT,CASSMTGGLYTDTQYF
TRBV11-3,NA,TRBJ2-5,NA,TGTGCCAGCAGCCTAGGCGGGGGCCAGGAGACCCAGTACTTC,CASSLGGGQETQYF
TRBV2,NA,TRBJ1-6,NA,TGTGCCAGCAACGAAGGACGGGGAACTTATTCACCCCTCCACTTT,CASNEGRGTYSPLHF
TRBV2,NA,TRBJ1-6,NA,TGTGCCAGCAGAGTTGCAGGGGATTCACCCCTCCACTTT,CASRVAGDSPLHF
TRBV5-4,NA,TRBJ2-7,NA,TGTGCCAGCAGCTTCGGGGGCTCCTACGAGCAGTACTTC,CASSFGGSYEQYF
TRBV7-6,NA,TRBJ1-4,TRBD1,TGTGCCAGCAGCATGGACAGGAATGAAAAACTGTTTTTT,CASSMDRNEKLFF
TRBV5-1,NA,TRBJ2-3,NA,TGCGCCAGCAGCTTGGGCCTGCCTAATACGCAGTATTTT,CASSLGLPNTQYF
TRBV6-5,NA,TRBJ2-5,NA,TGTGCCAGCAGTTATACTCGGTACCAAGAGACCCAGTACTTC,CASSYTRYQETQYF
TRBV6-5,NA,TRBJ1-2,NA,TGTGCCAGCAGTTACTCGACGGGGGATTTTGGCTACACCTTC,CASSYSTGDFGYTF
TRBV5-4,few,TRBJ2-6,NA,TGTGCCAGCAGCTTGAGGGCTGGGGCCAACGTCCTGACTTTC,CASSLRAGANVLTF
TRBV4-1,once,TRBJ2-1,TRBD1,TGCGCCAGCAGCCAGCTCTCCCAGGGGGCCGGTGAGCAGTTCTTC,CASSQLSQGAGEQFF
TRBV3-1/TRBV3-2,NA,TRBJ2-4,NA,TGTGCCAGCAGCCCCCGATCGGGGGCCCTAGCCAAAAACATTCAGTACTTC,CASSPRSGALAKNIQYF
TRBV27,NA,TRBJ2-7,TRBD1,TGTGCCAGCAGTAAAACTGCCGGGACAGGACTCGAGCAGTACTTC,CASSKTAGTGLEQYF
TRBV2,NA,TRBJ1-1,TRBD1,TGTGCCAGCAGTCAGGGGGAAGGCACTGAAGCTTTCTTT,CASSQGEGTEAFF
TRBV20-1,few,TRBJ2-3,NA,TGCAGTGCTAGAGTAGGGGATACGCAGTATTTT,CSARVGDTQYF
TRBV20-1,NA,TRBJ2-1,NA,TGCACTACTAGGTCCTACAATGAGCAGTTCTTC,CTTRSYNEQFF
TRBV6-4,once,TRBJ2-2,TRBD2,TGTGCCAGCAACTTGACTAGCGGGGGGTTGAACACCGGGGAGCTGTTTTTT,CASNLTSGGLNTGELFF
TRBV5-5,NA,TRBJ1-6,NA,TGTGCCAGCAGCTTAGACTGGAGCTCCTATAATTCACCCCTCCACTTT,CASSLDWSSYNSPLHF
TRBV18,NA,TRBJ2-1,NA,TGTGCCAGCGCTGGGGAGCGGGCCAGCAATGAGCAGTTCTTC,CASAGERASNEQFF
TRBV9,NA,TRBJ1-3,NA,TGTGCCAGCAGCGTAGGGACAACAGGAAACACCATATATTTT,CASSVGTTGNTIYF
TRBV28,NA,TRBJ1-2,TRBD1,TGTGCCAGCAGCCCCGCGGGACAGGGCTTATATGGCTACACCTTC,CASSPAGQGLYGYTF
TRBV6-5,NA,TRBJ1-1,TRBD1,TGTGCCAGCGGACAGGGCCCTTACACTGAAGCTTTCTTT,CASGQGPYTEAFF
TRBV7-3,NA,TRBJ2-2,TRBD1,TGTGCCAGCAGCCTTTCGACAGGGGCTAACACCGGGGAGCTGTTTTTT,CASSLSTGANTGELFF
TRBV9,NA,TRBJ2-3,TRBD1,TGTGCCAGCAGCGTAACCCAGGGGGCTTTGCTAGATACGCAGTATTTT,CASSVTQGALLDTQYF
TRBV3-1/TRBV3-2,NA,TRBJ2-1,NA,TGTGCCAGCAGCCAAGTCAGGAGCTCCTACAATGAGCAGTTCTTC,CASSQVRSSYNEQFF
TRBV5-8,NA,TRBJ1-5,TRBD1,TGTGCCAGCAGCACCGGGGACAGCTCGGATCAGCCCCAGCATTTT,CASSTGDSSDQPQHF
TRBV19,NA,TRBJ2-1,NA,TGTGCCAGTAGTCGGCAGGACTACAATGAGCAGTTCTTC,CASSRQDYNEQFF
TRBV7-2,NA,TRBJ2-7,NA,TGTGCCAGCAGCTTAGGCCTAGCATCCGAGCAGTACTTC,CASSLGLASEQYF
TRBV7-9,NA,TRBJ1-2,TRBD1,TGTGCCAGCAGCGGGGGACAGCTCTATGGCTACACCTTC,CASSGGQLYGYTF
TRBV5-6,NA,TRBJ2-7,NA,TGTGCCAGCAGCCCGTGGGGCCGGGGGGCCTTCTACGAGCAGTACTTC,CASSPWGRGAFYEQYF
TRBV4-3,NA,TRBJ1-4,NA,TGCGCCAGCAGCCAAGAGGGGCCCTTGACGGTAGAAAAACTGTTTTTT,CASSQEGPLTVEKLFF
TRBV6-5,once,TRBJ2-5,NA,TGTGCCAGCAGTTACTCGAAAGGGGGGCTTCAAGAGACCCAGTACTTC,CASSYSKGGLQETQYF
TRBV6-1,NA,TRBJ2-7,NA,TGTGCCAGCAGTGAACCGGGACGGTCCTACGAGCAGTACTTC,CASSEPGRSYEQYF
TRBV7-3,NA,TRBJ2-5,NA,TGTGCCAGCAGCCCAGACCCCCAAGGGGCCCAGTACTTC,CASSPDPQGAQYF
TRBV28,NA,TRBJ1-1,TRBD1,TGTGCCAGCAGGCGACAGGGGATGGGGAACACTGAAGCTTTCTTT,CASRRQGMGNTEAFF
TRBV3-1/TRBV3-2,NA,TRBJ1-6,NA,TGTGCCAGCAGCCGACAGGACGATTCACCCCTCCACTTT,CASSRQDDSPLHF